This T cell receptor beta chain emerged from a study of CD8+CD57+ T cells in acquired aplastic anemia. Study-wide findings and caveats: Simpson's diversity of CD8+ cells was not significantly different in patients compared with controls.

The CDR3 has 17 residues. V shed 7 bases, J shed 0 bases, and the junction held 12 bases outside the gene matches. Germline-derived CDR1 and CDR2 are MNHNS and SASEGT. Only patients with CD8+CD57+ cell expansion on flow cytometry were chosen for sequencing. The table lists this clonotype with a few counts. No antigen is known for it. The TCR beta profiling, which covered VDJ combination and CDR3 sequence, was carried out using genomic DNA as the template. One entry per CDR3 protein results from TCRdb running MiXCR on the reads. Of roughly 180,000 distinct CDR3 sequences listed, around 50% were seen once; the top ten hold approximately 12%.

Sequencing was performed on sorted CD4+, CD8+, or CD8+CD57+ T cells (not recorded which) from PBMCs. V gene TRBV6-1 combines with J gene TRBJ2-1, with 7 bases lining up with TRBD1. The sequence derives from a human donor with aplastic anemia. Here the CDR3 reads CASKTNGQAVSYNEQFF. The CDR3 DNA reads TGTGCCAGCAAGACTAACGGACAGGCAGTCTCCTACAATGAGCAGTTCTTC.